Sequencing of this TCR beta chain was carried out in a study of a mutant IDH1 vaccine in newly diagnosed glioma. About this clone: Its antigen is currently unknown.

Sequencing used immunoSEQ multiplex PCR; TCRdb keeps in-frame clones, though not all of them. The sample consists of about 38,000 clones, more than 80% of them appearing once. Time point indicated: week 23, last vaccination. Every vaccination contained 300 ug of the mutant IDH1 20-mer peptide and was paired with topical imiquimod. This CDR3 is built from 10 residues. V lost 5 bases and J 10 bases, leaving 10 bases between the germline ends. Germline V lookup: CDR1 GTSNPN, CDR2 SVGIG (reference sequence). The material sequenced was PBMCs, taken from a glioma patient whose treatment included an IDH1 peptide vaccine. The chain combines TRBV30 with TRBJ2-3; D could derive from TRBD1 or TRBD2 (5 bases each). The TCR was taken from a man aged 40-55 years with glioma. This CDR3 is CAWDRGSQYF. CDR3 DNA sequence: TGTGCCTGGGACCGGGGCTCGCAGTATTTT.